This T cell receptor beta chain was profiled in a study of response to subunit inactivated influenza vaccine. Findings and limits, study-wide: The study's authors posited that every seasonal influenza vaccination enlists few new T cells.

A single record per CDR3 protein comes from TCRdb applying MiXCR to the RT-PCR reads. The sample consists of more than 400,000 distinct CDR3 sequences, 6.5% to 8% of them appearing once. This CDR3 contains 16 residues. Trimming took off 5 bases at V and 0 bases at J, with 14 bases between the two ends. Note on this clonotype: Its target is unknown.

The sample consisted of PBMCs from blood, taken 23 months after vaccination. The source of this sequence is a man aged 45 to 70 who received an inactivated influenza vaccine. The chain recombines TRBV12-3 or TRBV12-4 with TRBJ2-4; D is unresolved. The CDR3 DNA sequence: TGTGCCAGCAGTAGGACGGGTTCCTTAGCCAAAAACATTCAGTACTTC. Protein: CASSRTGSLAKNIQYF.